The 2 T cell receptor beta chains presented below share a single source sample, sequenced in a study of control samples from healthy donors and cancer patients. Sequencing used immunoSEQ multiplex PCR; TCRdb keeps in-frame clones, though not all of them. In the table there are 150,000 or so clones, roughly 93% of which are singletons. The source material was blood. All receptors come from a young man in good health.

The count of this clone is one. CDR3 bases: TGTGCCAGCAGTTTCAGGACAGGGGCCCTGTTAGGGGAGCTGTTTTTT. Protein: CASSFRTGALLGELFF. The rearrangement links TRBV27 to TRBJ2-2; TRBD1 agrees at 9 bases. J lost 8 bases, V lost 3 bases, and 10 bases had no gene match. The length of the CDR3 is 16 residues. In germline, CDR1 is MNHEY, CDR2 SMNVEV (reference sequence).

The V gene is TRBV30, the J gene TRBJ2-1; TRBD1 is a possible D gene (6 bases). This CDR3 is built from 12 residues. V was clipped by 7 bases and J by 7 bases, with 14 bases between them. The germline gives CDR1 GTSNPN, CDR2 SVGIG (reference sequence). The CDR3 DNA reads as TGTGCCTCGCGGACAGAGTGGAATGAGCAGTTCTTC. It codes for CASRTEWNEQFF.